This entry is about one T cell receptor (beta chain). Its target is unknown. The data belong to a study of identical twins. Study-wide points: The study found excess low generation probability among twin-shared out-of-frame alpha sequences.

V lost 6 bases to trimming and J lost 4 bases, with 10 bases between them. CDR1 and CDR2 (germline): DFQATT, SNEGSKA (reference sequence). CDR3 size: 11 residues. TCRdb re-derived calls from the 5' RACE reads in MiXCR, one entry per CDR3 protein. The sample includes about 190,000 distinct CDR3 sequences, about 15% of them seen just once. These records were also assigned to another study, of T cells expressing NK-cell markers.

The receptor's source is a young woman in good health. V usage is TRBV20-1 and J usage is TRBJ2-7; TRBD2 is a possible D gene (5 bases). The sequenced sample consisted of CD8+ T cells sorted from blood. The CDR3 nucleotides read TGCAGTGCCGAGGGCCCGTACGAGCAGTACTTC. It codes for CSAEGPYEQYF.